The following is a TCR beta chain sequence with its context. This sample is part of a study of blood T cell repertoires in COVID-19. J lost 1 base, V lost 3 bases, and 9 bases had no gene match. This CDR3 contains 18 residues. Per germline, CDR1 SEHNR and CDR2 FQNEAQ (reference sequence). Produced via immunoSEQ multiplex PCR; TCRdb's table is partial and in-frame only. The sample lists 250,000 or so clones, 80% to 90% seen once, with over 4% in the top ten. V is TRBV7-9 and J is TRBJ2-3, with 11 bases aligning to TRBD2. This TCR derives from a woman aged 30 to 39 with acute COVID-19. The sequencing sample was made of PBMCs or T cells enriched from blood (not recorded which). CDR3: CASSFGSGRVYGTDTQYF. The CDR3 coding sequence is TGTGCCAGCAGCTTTGGTAGCGGGAGGGTGTATGGCACAGATACGCAGTATTTT.